The 2 T cell receptor beta chains below were found in one sample sequenced in a study of chemoradiotherapy in HPV16-positive cancers (dated by TCRdb to between 2021 and 2022). To prepare the library, the immunoSEQ multiplex PCR assay was applied. This is the immuneACCESS table as TCRdb keeps it, with only in-frame sequences that have V and J called. A part of the clones is gone; compared with another copy, unresolved V genes explain less than half, and the rest is unexplained. This sample gives tens of thousands of clones in total; about 87% of them show up just once. The leading ten clones occupy approximately 5% of the sample. The starting material was blood, obtained from a patient who underwent chemoradiotherapy. These receptors originate from a human donor with HPV-associated anogenital cancer.

V is TRBV19 and J is TRBJ2-1, with TRBD2 identical over 12 bases. The germline gives CDR1 LNHDA, CDR2 SQIVND (reference sequence). The CDR3 covers 16 residues. V trimming: 6 bases; J trimming: 1 base; junction bases outside the gene matches: 4. The CDR3 DNA is TGTGCCAGTAGACGGACTAGCGGGGATTCCTACAATGAGCAGTTCTTC. It specifies CASRRTSGDSYNEQFF.

The chain employs TRBV7-6 and TRBJ1-1; 8 bases line up with TRBD1. Germline V lookup: CDR1 SGHVS, CDR2 FNYEAQ. V lost 0 bases and J lost 3; bases outside the gene matches: 12. This CDR3 has 18 residues. Written as DNA, the CDR3 is TGTGCCAGCAGCTTAGCGTGGAAGGACAGGGATAGGTACACTGAAGCTTTCTTT. Protein product: CASSLAWKDRDRYTEAFF.